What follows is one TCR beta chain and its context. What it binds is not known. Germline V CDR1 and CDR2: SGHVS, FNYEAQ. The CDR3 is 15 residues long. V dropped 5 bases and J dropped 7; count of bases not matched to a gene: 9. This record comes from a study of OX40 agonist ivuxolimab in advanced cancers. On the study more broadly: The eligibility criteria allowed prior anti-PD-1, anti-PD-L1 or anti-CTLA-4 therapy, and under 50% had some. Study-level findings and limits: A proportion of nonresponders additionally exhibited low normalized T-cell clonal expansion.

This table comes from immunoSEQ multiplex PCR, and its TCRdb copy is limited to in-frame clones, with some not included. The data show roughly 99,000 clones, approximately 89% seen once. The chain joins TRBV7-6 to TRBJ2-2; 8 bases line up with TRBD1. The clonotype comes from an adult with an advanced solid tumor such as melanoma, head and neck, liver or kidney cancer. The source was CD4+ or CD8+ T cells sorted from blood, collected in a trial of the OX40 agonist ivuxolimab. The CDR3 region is CASSQSGQGIGELFF. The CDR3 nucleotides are TGTGCCAGCAGCCAGTCCGGACAGGGCATCGGGGAGCTGTTTTTT. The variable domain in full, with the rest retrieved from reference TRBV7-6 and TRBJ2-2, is GAGVSQSPRYKVTKRGQDVALRCDPISGHVSLYWYRQALGQGPEFLTYFNYEAQQDKSGLPNDRFSAERPEGSISTLTIQRTEQRDSAMYRCASSQSGQGIGELFFGEGSRLTVL.